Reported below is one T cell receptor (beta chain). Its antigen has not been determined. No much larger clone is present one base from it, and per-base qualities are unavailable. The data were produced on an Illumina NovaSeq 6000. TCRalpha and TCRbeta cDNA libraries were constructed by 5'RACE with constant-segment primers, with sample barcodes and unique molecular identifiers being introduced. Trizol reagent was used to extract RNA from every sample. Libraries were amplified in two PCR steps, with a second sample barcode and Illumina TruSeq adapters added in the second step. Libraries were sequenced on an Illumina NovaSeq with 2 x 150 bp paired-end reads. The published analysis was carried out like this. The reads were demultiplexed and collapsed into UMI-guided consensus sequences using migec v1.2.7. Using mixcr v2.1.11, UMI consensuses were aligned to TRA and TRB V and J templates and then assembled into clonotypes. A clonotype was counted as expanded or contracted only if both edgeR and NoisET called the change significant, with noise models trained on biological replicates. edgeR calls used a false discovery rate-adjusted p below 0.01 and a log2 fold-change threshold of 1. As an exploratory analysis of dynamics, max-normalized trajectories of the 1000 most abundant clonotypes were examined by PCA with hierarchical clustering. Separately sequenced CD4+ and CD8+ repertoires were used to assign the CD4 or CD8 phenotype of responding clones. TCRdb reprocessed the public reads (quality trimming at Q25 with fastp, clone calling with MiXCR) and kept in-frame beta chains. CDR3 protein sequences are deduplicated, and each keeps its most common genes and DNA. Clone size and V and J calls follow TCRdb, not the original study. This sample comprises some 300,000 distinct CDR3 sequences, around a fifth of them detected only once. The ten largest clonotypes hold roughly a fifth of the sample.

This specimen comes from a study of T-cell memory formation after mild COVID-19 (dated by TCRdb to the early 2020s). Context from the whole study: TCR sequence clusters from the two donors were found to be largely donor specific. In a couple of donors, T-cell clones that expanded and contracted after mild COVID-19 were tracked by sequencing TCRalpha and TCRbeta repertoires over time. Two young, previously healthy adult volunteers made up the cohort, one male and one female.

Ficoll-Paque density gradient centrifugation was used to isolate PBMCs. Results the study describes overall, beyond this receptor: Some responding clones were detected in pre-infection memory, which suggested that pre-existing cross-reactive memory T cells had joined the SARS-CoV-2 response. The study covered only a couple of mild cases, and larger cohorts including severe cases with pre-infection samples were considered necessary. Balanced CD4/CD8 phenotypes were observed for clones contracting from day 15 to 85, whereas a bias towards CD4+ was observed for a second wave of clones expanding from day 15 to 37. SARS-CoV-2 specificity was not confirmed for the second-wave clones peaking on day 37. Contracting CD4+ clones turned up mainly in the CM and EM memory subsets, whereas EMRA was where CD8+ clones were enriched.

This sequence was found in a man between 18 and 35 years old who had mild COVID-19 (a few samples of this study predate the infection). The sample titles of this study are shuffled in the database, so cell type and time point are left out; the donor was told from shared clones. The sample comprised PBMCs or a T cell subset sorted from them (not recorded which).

The DNA is as follows: TGTGCCAGCAGCCACCCCCGGGGAAGAGGGACCGAAGCTTTCTTT. The resulting protein is CASSHPRGRGTEAFF. This chain is built from TRBV4-2 and TRBJ1-1, and perhaps TRBD1 as D gene, on 5 matching bases. Trimming removed 3 bases from V and 8 bases from J, leaving 19 bases between the germline ends. From a lookup of the germline V gene, CDR1 and CDR2 are LGHNA and YNFKEQ. From the cysteine through the phenylalanine, the CDR3 covers 15 amino acids. This entry keeps only the CDR3 DNA: 45 bases, framed from base 1.